The clone carrying this T cell receptor (beta chain) was recorded only once. This entry belongs to a study of cytomegalovirus exposure and HLA in healthy donors. At the level of the study: The roughly 700 first-cohort repertoires shared a platform with the roughly 130 validation repertoires, as reported in a later analysis.

Only in-frame clones appear in the TCRdb table, and some are missing; sequencing was by immunoSEQ multiplex PCR. The table lists fewer than 140,000 clones, approximately 90% of them singletons. Germline CDR1 is LNHDA and CDR2 is SQIVND (reference sequence). V shed 7 bases, J shed 6 bases, and the junction held 10 bases outside the gene matches. This CDR3 has 16 residues. The TCR originated in a woman between 18 and 30 years old in good health and CMV-seropositive. Sequencing was performed on PBMCs. The chain employs TRBV19 and TRBJ2-2; TRBD1 matches 11 bases. CDR3 region: CASTIIRDRGAGELFF. CDR3 nucleotide sequence: TGTGCCAGTACCATAATCCGGGACAGGGGGGCCGGGGAGCTGTTTTTT. Based on the CDR3 plus reference TRBV19 and TRBJ2-2, the full variable domain is DGGITQSPKYLFRKEGQNVTLSCEQNLNHDAMYWYRQDPGQGLRLIYYSQIVNDFQKGDIAEGYSVSREKKESFPLTVTSAQKNPTAFYLCASTIIRDRGAGELFFGEGSRLTVL.